This T cell receptor beta chain was sequenced in a study of somatic mutations in cytotoxic T cells in rheumatoid arthritis. TCRdb keeps only in-frame clones here, not all; method: immunoSEQ multiplex PCR. Among about 14,000 clones listed, roughly 80% were seen once. Study results and caveats: A rise in CD8+ clonality with age was seen in rheumatoid arthritis patients but not in healthy controls. The modest underrepresentation of TRBV07 observed in rheumatoid arthritis patients was not subjected to multiple-comparison adjustment.

The V and J ends lost 7 bases and 3 bases respectively, with 18 bases between them. There are 15 residues in the CDR3. CDR1 is LNHDA and CDR2 is SQIVND in the germline V gene (reference sequence). About this clone itself: Its antigen is currently unknown.

The chain employs TRBV19 and TRBJ1-1, with unresolved D. The receptor was isolated from an adult with rheumatoid arthritis. Sequences were obtained from CD8+ T cells sorted from blood. The CDR3 nucleotides read TGTGCCAGTATGGAGGCAACCATTAGGGACACTGAAGCTTTCTTT. This sequence encodes CASMEATIRDTEAFF.